Listed here are 30 T cell receptor beta chains from one sample, sequenced in a study of T cells after yellow fever vaccination. TCRdb reprocessed the 5' RACE reads with MiXCR, giving one entry per CDR3 protein. The sample has approximately 550,000 distinct CDR3 sequences; less than 15% are singletons. The sequencing here drew on PBMCs, taken on the day of the yellow fever booster vaccination. The receptor set was obtained from a young man who received the YFV17D yellow fever vaccine.

The chain is built from TRBV18 and TRBJ2-1; D possibly corresponds to TRBD2 (6 bases). The CDR3 extends over 13 amino acids. The V gene lost 5 bases and the J gene lost 5 bases, with 10 bases spanning the gap. Germline V gene data show CDR1 as KGHSH and CDR2 as LQKENI. The CDR3 nucleotides read TGTGCCAGCTCAGGAGGGAGTGACAATGAGCAGTTCTTC. This codes for CASSGGSDNEQFF. The full variable domain, with the rest looked up from reference TRBV18 and TRBJ2-1, is NAGVMQNPRHLVRRRGQEARLRCSPMKGHSHVYWYRQLPEEGLKFMVYLQKENIIDESGMPKERFSAEFPKEGPSILRIQQVVRGDSAAYFCASSGGSDNEQFFGPGTRLTVL.

This chain links TRBV21-1 with TRBJ2-3; the DNA was not used to check the table's D call, TRBD1. TRBV21-1 is recorded as a pseudogene. The CDR3 spans 16 residues. In nucleotides, the CDR3 is TGTGCCAGCAGCAAAAGTGGGGGACCCCGGTCCGATACGCAGTATTTT. Amino acid sequence: CASSKSGGPRSDTQYF.

This clonotype has more than one count but fewer than ten. The chain couples TRBV5-4 to TRBJ2-2; 8 bases are shared with TRBD2. Trimming removed 1 base from V and 6 bases from J; junction bases left unmatched: 5. The germline CDR1 and CDR2 sequences are SGHNT and YYREEE (reference sequence). The CDR3 sequence is 15 residues long. CDR3 sequence reads: CASSLFGRAPGELFF. CDR3 bases: TGTGCCAGCAGCTTGTTCGGGAGGGCCCCCGGGGAGCTGTTTTTT. The complete variable domain, with remaining parts taken from reference TRBV5-4 and TRBJ2-2, reads ETGVTQSPTHLIKTRGQQVTLRCSSQSGHNTVSWYQQALGQGPQFIFQYYREEENGRGNFPPRFSGLQFPNYSSELNVNALELDDSALYLCASSLFGRAPGELFFGEGSRLTVL.

This clonotype has a handful of counts. The chain couples TRBV12-3 or TRBV12-4 to TRBJ2-2, with D tentatively TRBD1 (5 bases). The V end lost 3 bases, the J end lost 7 bases, and 9 bases lay between the germline ends. The CDR3 contains 13 residues. The CDR3 DNA reads TGTGCCAGCAGTTTTCTAGGGGACGGGGAGCTGTTTTTT. Protein product: CASSFLGDGELFF.

This clonotype was seen only a few times. This rearrangement joins TRBV11-3 to TRBJ2-3; possibly TRBD1 or TRBD2 for D (5 bases each). The CDR3 loop spans 16 amino acids. Per germline, CDR1 SGHNT and CDR2 YENEEA. V was cut by 5 bases and J by 2 bases, with 17 bases left in between. DNA for the CDR3: TGTGCCAGCAGCAATGAGGGGAACAGACTCACAGATACGCAGTATTTT. The encoded protein is CASSNEGNRLTDTQYF.

The rearrangement links TRBV7-2 to TRBJ2-3; D ambiguous. The CDR3 consists of 15 residues. Trimming took off 4 bases at V and 5 bases at J, with 16 bases between the two ends. Germline V gene lookup returns CDR1 SGHTA and CDR2 FQGNSA. The CDR3 DNA is TGTGCCAGCAGCTCCCAGCCCTACTTGGGAGATACGCAGTATTTT. Amino acid sequence: CASSSQPYLGDTQYF.

In this sample, this clonotype turned up a few times. The DNA for the CDR3 is TGTGCCAGCAGCTCACCCTCCTTAACTAGCATGTCCTACAATGAGCAGTTCTTC. Translated: CASSSPSLTSMSYNEQFF. V and J are TRBV11-2 and TRBJ2-1; possibly TRBD2 for D (6 bases). V was shortened by 4 bases and J by 1 base, with 20 bases between the two germline ends. The CDR3 loop spans 18 amino acids. Germline V gene lookup returns CDR1 SGHAT and CDR2 FQNNGV.

This clonotype was seen a few times. The gene calls are TRBV15 and TRBJ2-2, with D possibly TRBD2 on 6 matching bases. The CDR3 is 16 amino acids. Trimming shortened V by 5 bases and J by 2 bases, and 15 bases separated the two germline ends. Germline CDR1 reads LNHNV; CDR2 reads YYDKDF (reference sequence). The CDR3 DNA reads TGTGCCACCAGCCGCCCTTGGGGGGACAACACCGGGGAGCTGTTTTTT. Translated: CATSRPWGDNTGELFF.

The chain uses TRBV7-6 and TRBJ2-7; D ambiguous. The V end lost 5 bases, the J end lost 3 bases, and 14 bases lay between the germline ends. Germline V gene data show CDR1 as SGHVS and CDR2 as FNYEAQ. This CDR3 is 14 amino acids long. This CDR3 is CASSEFRPNYEQYF. CDR3 sequence (DNA): TGTGCCAGCAGCGAGTTTCGGCCGAACTACGAGCAGTACTTC.

This chain joins TRBV12-3 or TRBV12-4 and TRBJ1-1, with 7 bases that match TRBD1. The trim removed 5 bases at V and 4 bases at J, leaving 16 bases unmatched. The CDR3 has 17 residues. Written as DNA, the CDR3 is TGTGCCAGCAGTCCGCCCGGAAAGACAGGGAGGGGCACTGAAGCTTTCTTT. It yields the protein CASSPPGKTGRGTEAFF.

This clonotype was detected a few times. V is TRBV27 and J is TRBJ2-1; D uncertain. CDR3 length equals 14 residues. The V gene lost 11 bases and the J gene lost 4 bases, with 18 bases spanning the gap. Per germline, CDR1 MNHEY and CDR2 SMNVEV (reference sequence). The CDR3 here is CASNALGGYNEQFF. CDR3 bases: TGTGCCTCAAATGCTCTTGGCGGATACAATGAGCAGTTCTTC.

The V and J genes are TRBV3-1 and TRBJ2-6; 10 nucleotides agree with TRBD1. This CDR3 is built from 21 residues. The V gene end was trimmed by 1 base and the J gene end by 1 base; junction bases not matched to a gene: 13. Germline V gene data show CDR1 as LGHDT and CDR2 as YNNKEL (reference sequence). The CDR3 here is CASSQAPMTGGYQSGANVLTF. The CDR3 nucleotides are TGTGCCAGCAGCCAAGCCCCGATGACAGGGGGCTATCAGTCTGGGGCCAACGTCCTGACTTTC.

The sample holds a few counts of this clonotype. The CDR3 loop is CASSRPLGNEQFF. The CDR3 DNA is TGTGCCAGCAGCAGACCGCTGGGTAATGAGCAGTTCTTC. The chain employs TRBV7-9 and TRBJ2-1; D is ambiguous. Germline V gene sequence: CDR1 SEHNR, CDR2 FQNEAQ (reference sequence). Deletions cut 5 bases from V and 7 bases from J, with 12 bases between. The length of the CDR3 is 13 residues.

This clonotype was seen many times. The chain joins TRBV12-3 or TRBV12-4 to TRBJ2-1; the match to TRBD1 covers 7 bases. J was trimmed by 4 bases and V by 6 bases; bases with no gene match: 3. This CDR3 has 13 residues. In nucleotides, the CDR3 is TGTGCCAGCAGGGGGACAGTTTACAATGAGCAGTTCTTC. Its protein product is CASRGTVYNEQFF.

J is TRBJ2-7 and V is TRBV29-1; 7 bases align to TRBD2. Germline V gene sequence: CDR1 SQVTM, CDR2 ANQGSEA. The CDR3 contains 13 residues. Losses at the gene ends were 2 bases for V and 5 bases for J; bases not matched to a gene: 6. As DNA, the CDR3 is TGCAGCGTTGAACAGCAGCGGGAAAACGAGCAGTACTTC. This codes for CSVEQQRENEQYF.

This clonotype has just a few counts. This chain joins TRBV20-1 and TRBJ2-3, with a tentative D call TRBD2 (5 bases). Trimming removed 3 bases from V and 6 bases from J, with 10 bases in between. Germline V gives CDR1 DFQATT, CDR2 SNEGSKA (reference sequence). The CDR3 spans 12 residues. CDR3 region: CSASLAVDTQYF. CDR3 coding DNA: TGCAGTGCTAGCCTAGCTGTCGATACGCAGTATTTT.

This clonotype was detected only a few times. The chain is built from TRBV24-1 and TRBJ2-2; 7 nucleotides line up with TRBD1. Germline V gene sequence: CDR1 KGHDR, CDR2 SFDVKD. Unmatched junction bases numbered 11, after V lost 7 bases and J lost 4 bases. The CDR3 consists of 16 residues. The DNA of the CDR3 is TGTGCCACCAGGGCAACTCGACAGGGTGGCACCGGGGAGCTGTTTTTT. Translation gives CATRATRQGGTGELFF.

The genes are TRBV18 and TRBJ2-2, with 7 bases matching TRBD1. V lost 4 bases, J lost 3 bases, and 8 bases stayed unmatched. This CDR3 contains 16 residues. Germline V gene data show CDR1 as KGHSH and CDR2 as LQKENI. The CDR3 reads CASSRTGSGHTGELFF. In DNA form, the CDR3 reads TGTGCCAGCTCACGGACAGGCTCGGGACACACCGGGGAGCTGTTTTTT.

This clonotype was seen only a few times. V is TRBV5-1 and J is TRBJ2-2, with a tentative D call TRBD1 (7 bases). The germline V and J ends were trimmed by 2 bases and 2 bases, with 13 bases remaining between them. Germline V gene lookup returns CDR1 SGHRS and CDR2 YFSETQ. This CDR3 spans 16 amino acids. CDR3 DNA: TGCGCCAGCAGCTTTCATCAGGGGGGAAACACCGGGGAGCTGTTTTTT. Translation gives CASSFHQGGNTGELFF.

This chain connects TRBV7-8 to TRBJ1-2; D remains ambiguous. The germline V gene has CDR1 SGHVS and CDR2 FQNEAQ. The V end lost 3 bases, the J end lost 2 bases, and 7 bases lay between the germline ends. This CDR3 region has 13 residues. CDR3 coding DNA: TGTGCCAGCAGCTTCACGGTAAACTATGGCTACACCTTC. This translates into CASSFTVNYGYTF.

The chain combines TRBV7-6 with TRBJ2-5, with D hard to call. V shed 0 bases and J shed 6 bases, with 5 bases lying between them. Germline V gives CDR1 SGHVS, CDR2 FNYEAQ. The CDR3 is 12 residues long. CDR3 protein: CASSLASQTQYF. For the CDR3, the DNA is TGTGCCAGCAGCTTAGCGAGTCAGACCCAGTACTTC.

The chain links TRBV19 to TRBJ2-1; 13 bases align to TRBD2. The germline V gene has CDR1 LNHDA and CDR2 SQIVND (reference sequence). This CDR3 is built from 15 residues. V lost 8 bases and J lost 6; bases outside the gene matches: 7. The DNA of the CDR3 is TGTGCCAGTGCTCCCGGGACTAGCGGGATCAATGAGCAGTTCTTC. Its protein product is CASAPGTSGINEQFF.

This clonotype showed up many times. The V call is TRBV5-1, the J call TRBJ1-4; D is unclear. Germline V gene sequence: CDR1 SGHRS, CDR2 YFSETQ. V lost 5 bases, J lost 8 bases, and 7 bases lay in between. This CDR3 comprises 11 residues. The CDR3 DNA follows: TGCGCCAGCAGGGGCGCGGAAAAACTGTTTTTT. Its translation: CASRGAEKLFF.

The table lists this clonotype with a few counts. V is TRBV30 and J is TRBJ1-2, with D perhaps TRBD1 (5 bases). CDR1 and CDR2 from the germline V gene are GTSNPN and SVGIG (reference sequence). Trimming removed 7 bases at V and 8 bases at J, with 20 bases between. This CDR3 has 13 residues. CDR3: CASTRQPLRGYTF. The CDR3 DNA follows: TGTGCCTCAACACGACAGCCCTTACGCGGCTACACCTTC.

This clonotype has only a few counts. The CDR3 nucleotides read TGCGCCAGCAGCGACGGGACAGGGCCCTACAATGAGCAGTTCTTC. Protein: CASSDGTGPYNEQFF. This chain uses TRBV5-1 with TRBJ2-1, with TRBD1 matching over 9 bases. In germline, CDR1 is SGHRS, CDR2 YFSETQ. The CDR3 has 15 residues. Losses at the gene ends were 4 bases for V and 2 bases for J; bases not matched to a gene: 4.

This chain joins TRBV15 and TRBJ2-1, with a possible D match to TRBD2 (6 bases). Germline V gene lookup returns CDR1 LNHNV and CDR2 YYDKDF (reference sequence). V lost 9 bases to trimming and J lost 7 bases, with 16 bases between them. CDR3 length equals 13 residues. The CDR3 bases are TGTGCCACTGGGGGGAGGAGGGAAAATGAGCAGTTCTTC. This translates into CATGGRRENEQFF.

The DNA of the CDR3 is TGCGCCAGCAGCCAAGAGAAAGCGGGAGCCTACGAGCAGTACTTC. Protein sequence: CASSQEKAGAYEQYF. The chain couples TRBV4-3 to TRBJ2-7; 8 bases map to TRBD2. The CDR3 totals 15 residues. Unmatched junction bases numbered 3, after V lost 0 bases and J lost 2 bases. Per the germline V gene, CDR1 is LGHNA and CDR2 is YSLEER.

The V gene is TRBV6-1, the J gene TRBJ2-1; TRBD1 or TRBD2 may be the D gene (5 bases each). This CDR3 contains 14 residues. From germline, CDR1 is MNHNS and CDR2 SASEGT. Trimming shortened V by 5 bases and J by 6 bases, and 14 bases separated the two germline ends. The CDR3 sequence: CASSPAPGGNEQFF. CDR3 in DNA: TGTGCCAGCAGTCCCGCGCCTGGGGGCAATGAGCAGTTCTTC.

This clonotype was seen a handful of times. The chain uses TRBV10-3 and TRBJ2-1, with a possible D match to TRBD2 (6 bases). The CDR3 spans 16 residues. Germline assignment: CDR1 ENHRY and CDR2 SYGVKD. V was pared by 11 bases and J by 6 bases, with 26 bases between. Here the CDR3 DNA reads TGTGCCGCCAGTTGGGACTTCGGGCTCAAGAGCAATGAGCAGTTCTTC. It specifies CAASWDFGLKSNEQFF.

This clonotype occurred a few times. This chain connects TRBV3-1 to TRBJ1-5; 10 bases map to TRBD1. The CDR3 extends over 14 amino acids. Germline CDR1 and CDR2: LGHDT and YNNKEL (reference sequence). V was pared by 6 bases and J by 7 bases, with 6 bases of the junction left unmatched. The chain's CDR3 is CASRGTGAGQPQHF. The CDR3 nucleotides are TGTGCCAGCAGGGGGACAGGGGCCGGCCAGCCCCAGCATTTT.